Here is one T cell receptor (beta chain) with its context. Which antigen it targets is not known. The input lacks base qualities; no much larger clone sits a single base away. In the ophthalmopathy patients, disease was moderately to severely active, with a Clinical Activity Score of 3 or more, a NOSPECS grade of 4 or more, and a duration of less than 3 months. Patients with uncontrolled infections, other autoimmune diseases, pregnancy or lactation were excluded. Diagnoses relied on clinical symptoms, serum thyroxine and TRAb, thyroid ultrasound and orbital computed tomography. PBMCs were separated from around 9.1 ml of fresh peripheral blood using Ficoll-Paque density gradient centrifugation. Total RNA was extracted with Trizol reagent, and quality was checked on an Agilent 2100 Bioanalyzer. The cysteine opens and the phenylalanine closes a CDR3 of 15 amino acids. Of the read, only the CDR3 DNA is kept; its 45 bases are in frame from base 1. CDR1 and CDR2 were assigned from the germline V gene as SGDLS and YYNGEE. V trim: 3 bases; J trim: 3 bases; unmatched bases: 7.

The TCR beta CDR3 regions were amplified from RNA transcripts. For the first round of RT-PCR on the TCR CDR3, the HTBI primer set was used together with the Qiagen OneStep RT-PCR kit. Libraries were constructed in a second round of multiplex PCR, after which size selection and purification were performed. The libraries were sequenced on an Illumina HiSeq2000 using paired-end 100 bp reads. The authors' analysis ran thus. SOAPnuke was used to process the raw data, throwing out any read that contained adapters or uncalled bases, had a mean Phred below 15, or lacked an exact constant-primer or identifier match. COPE v1.2.5 was used to merge high-quality paired reads, and clonotypes were defined as unique nucleotide sequences. MiTCR v1.1 was used to align clonotypes to the IMGT TRBV, TRBD and TRBJ reference segments. Only V-J combinations with frequency above 0.0001, covering about 99% of repertoires, were analysed. The TCS score was defined as the ratio of F50 (clonal expansion) to E x V (chaos), calculated using BLOSUM62-based TCRdist between CDR3 peptides within each V-J. Welch's t-statistics and random forest reduced roughly 500 V-J features to 13, which were used in a naive Bayes classifier (R e1071). Through fastp at Q25 and MiXCR, TCRdb rebuilt clones from the public reads, retaining in-frame beta chains. Rows matching on CDR3 protein sequence are summarized as one entry with the most common DNA and genes. It is TCRdb's table, rather than the study itself, that gives the V and J calls and clone size. Recorded for this sample are a few hundred thousand distinct CDR3 sequences; about 16% of them occurred a single time. Roughly 3.5% of the sample belongs to the ten largest clones.

The data originate from a study of T cells in Graves' hyperthyroidism and ophthalmopathy (dated by TCRdb to between 2018 and 2021). Notes on the research overall: Peripheral blood was sampled at the time of initial diagnosis, prior to any treatment. To identify distinguishing TCR V-J signatures, a discovery cohort of around 98 patients was used, comprising 43 with Graves' ophthalmopathy and some 60 with stable Graves' hyperthyroidism. Prospective prediction of ophthalmopathy was tested in an independent validation cohort consisting of roughly 19 hyperthyroidism patients and 15 to 17 patients who later progressed to ophthalmopathy. The 100 discovery patients were randomly divided into training and test sets at a 7:3 ratio. In addition, the study compared T-cell repertoires in thyroid tissue and in blood from about 6 Graves' hyperthyroidism patients. Once sampling was done, hyperthyroidism patients were given methimazole at a starting dose of 30 mg daily, whereas ophthalmopathy patients were given high-dose intravenous methylprednisolone. TCR Vbeta CDR3 sequencing of 140 or so peripheral blood samples (more than 40 ophthalmopathy, about 75 hyperthyroidism and some 17 progressor patients) is reported in the paper. Overall study results and their limits: During validation, the model predicted progression to ophthalmopathy a median of about 6.5 months ahead of onset, with almost 71% sensitivity and almost 75% specificity. Sample size was not statistically predetermined, and investigators were not blinded to group allocation. Most expanded thyroid clonotypes (frequency above 0.001) were also detected in blood, suggesting blood repertoires may reflect thyroid immune responses. In cross-validation, a model built on a 13 V-J signature told ophthalmopathy apart from stable hyperthyroidism with under 90% sensitivity and around 81% specificity, and in testing the same model reached 80%/75%.

The receptor was derived from a woman aged 40 to 50 with Graves' ophthalmopathy. The sample taken for sequencing was blood. The V and J segments used are TRBV9 and TRBJ2-7, with 9 bases aligning to TRBD1. The CDR3 protein is CASSAGTGSNYEQYF. The DNA reads TGTGCCAGCAGCGCAGGGACAGGGTCCAACTACGAGCAGTACTTC.